This T cell receptor (beta chain) was retrieved from a study of spatial heterogeneity in lung cancer. Study context: Tumor regions showed TCR transcript counts that correlated strongly with a T cell module score from matched bulk RNA-seq.

Germline values: CDR1 PRHDT, CDR2 FYEKMQ (reference sequence). The CDR3 is 14 amino acids. The V end was cut by 5 bases, the J end by 0 bases, with 11 bases between. Notes on the study in general: Ubiquitous expanded TCR counts tracked ubiquitous nonsynonymous mutations; regional expanded TCR counts tracked regional nonsynonymous mutations. The study found that expanded intratumoral alpha and beta TCR counts tracked tumor mutation counts.

At least ten counts were recorded for this clonotype. No antigen is known for it. Every individual TCR cDNA molecule carried its own unique molecular identifier, which allowed correction of PCR and sequencing errors. TCRdb fed the 5' RACE reads into MiXCR, producing one record per CDR3 protein. Here the sample spans around 12,000 distinct CDR3 sequences, 5% to 6.5% being singletons. Time point described: sample taken at primary tumor resection. The specimen was lung tumor tissue, collected at surgery. The sequence derives from a male donor with early-stage non-small cell lung cancer. V usage is TRBV13 and J usage is TRBJ2-7; D gene unclear. The CDR3 region is CASSLRLSSYEQYF. The CDR3 region has the DNA TGTGCCAGCAGCCTACGGCTTAGCTCCTACGAGCAGTACTTC.